A single sample is the source of the 23 T cell receptor beta chains below, sequenced in a study of PD-L1 blockade in urothelial cancer. Time point here: pretreatment peripheral blood. Method: immunoSEQ multiplex PCR; TCRdb's copy keeps in-frame clones and lacks some. The repertoire holds 55,000 to 80,000 clones, with under 90% as singletons. The sample consisted of PBMCs, taken around atezolizumab (anti-PD-L1) treatment. These receptor sequences come from a man in his 70s with urothelial cancer.

The rearrangement joins TRBV6-5 to TRBJ1-1, with no clear D. Germline assignment: CDR1 MNHEY and CDR2 SVGAGI. V was clipped by 0 bases and J by 1 base, with 6 bases between them. This CDR3 region has 14 residues. The DNA for the CDR3 is TGTGCCAGCAGTTACTCGATGAGGAACACTGAAGCTTTCTTT. It translates to CASSYSMRNTEAFF.

J is TRBJ2-5 and V is TRBV5-1, with TRBD1 as a possible D gene (8 bases). Per the germline V gene, CDR1 is SGHRS and CDR2 is YFSETQ. CDR3 length: 16 residues. V lost 3 bases, J lost 4 bases, and 19 bases lay in between. The CDR3 spells CASSSRPTGEGETQYF. The CDR3 coding sequence is TGCGCCAGCAGCTCGAGACCGACAGGGGAGGGAGAGACCCAGTACTTC.

The table lists this clone with a few counts. The genes are TRBV30 and TRBJ1-1; no clear D. The CDR3 spans 11 residues. CDR1 and CDR2 (germline): GTSNPN, SVGIG (reference sequence). With 4 bases removed from V and 11 bases from J, the gap between germline ends came to 14 bases. The CDR3 sequence is CAWTFRRAAFF. The CDR3 nucleotides read TGTGCCTGGACCTTTAGGAGGGCGGCTTTCTTT.

This rearrangement joins TRBV7-6 to TRBJ2-7; 14 nucleotides match TRBD2. The CDR3 has 14 residues. CDR1 SGHVS and CDR2 FNYEAQ come from the germline V gene. Trimming cost V 4 bases and J 7 bases; bases outside gene matches: 3. The CDR3 reads CASSSGLAGEEQYF. The CDR3 nucleotides are TGTGCCAGCAGCTCGGGACTAGCGGGAGAGGAGCAGTACTTC.

This chain uses TRBV18 with TRBJ1-5; TRBD1 might be the D (6 bases). V was cut by 6 bases and J by 7 bases, with 16 bases left in between. The CDR3 extends over 14 amino acids. Germline V lookup: CDR1 KGHSH, CDR2 LQKENI. In DNA form, the CDR3 reads TGTGCCAGCTCGTCCCCAGGGGACCGCCAGCCCCAGCATTTT. Its translation is CASSSPGDRQPQHF.

The J gene is TRBJ2-7, the V gene TRBV27; 7 nucleotides align to TRBD1. CDR1 is MNHEY, CDR2 SMNVEV, per germline (reference sequence). Germline trimming cut 8 bases from V and 0 bases from J; bases unmatched to any gene: 4. CDR3 length equals 13 residues. CDR3 nucleotides: TGTGCCAGCCGGCGACAGGGCTCCTACGAGCAGTACTTC. This sequence encodes CASRRQGSYEQYF.

This chain connects TRBV27 to TRBJ1-2; 7 bases match TRBD1. CDR1 and CDR2 from the germline V gene are MNHEY and SMNVEV (reference sequence). The CDR3 runs 15 residues. V lost 0 bases to trimming and J lost 8 bases; unmatched junction nucleotides: 9. This chain's CDR3 is CASSLSGIGGWGYTF. CDR3 nucleotide sequence: TGTGCCAGCAGTTTATCGGGAATAGGGGGCTGGGGCTACACCTTC.

The chain combines TRBV28 with TRBJ2-3; a possible D gene is TRBD1 (5 bases). V was trimmed by 5 bases and J by 4 bases, leaving 10 bases between them. The CDR3 is made up of 13 amino acids. Germline assignment: CDR1 MDHEN and CDR2 SYDVKM. The CDR3 protein is CASSPQGPDTQYF. CDR3 nucleotide sequence: TGTGCCAGCAGTCCGCAGGGCCCAGATACGCAGTATTTT.

This clone was found once. V gene TRBV28 combines with J gene TRBJ1-4; TRBD1 agrees at 11 bases. The CDR3 length is 16 residues. Unmatched junction bases numbered 6, after V lost 2 bases and J lost 7 bases. Germline V gene lookup returns CDR1 MDHEN and CDR2 SYDVKM. The CDR3 loop reads CASSLPGGTGGEKLFF. CDR3 DNA sequence: TGTGCCAGCAGTTTACCTGGTGGGACAGGGGGTGAAAAACTGTTTTTT.

This clone appeared once. The rearrangement links TRBV25-1 to TRBJ2-7; 7 bases match TRBD1. Germline trimming cut 8 bases from V and 1 base from J; bases unmatched to any gene: 8. The CDR3 consists of 14 residues. CDR1 MGHDK and CDR2 SYGVNS come from the germline V gene. The chain's CDR3 is CASVSRQGSYEQYF. CDR3 nucleotide sequence: TGTGCCAGCGTATCCCGACAGGGTTCCTACGAGCAGTACTTC.

The genes are TRBV6-1 and TRBJ1-5; D is possibly TRBD1 (6 bases). V was cut by 4 bases and J by 4 bases, with 11 bases left in between. The germline V gene has CDR1 MNHNS and CDR2 SASEGT. CDR3 length: 14 amino acids. The CDR3 loop reads CASSAGESNQPQHF. The CDR3 region has the DNA TGTGCCAGCAGTGCAGGGGAATCGAATCAGCCCCAGCATTTT.

The chain joins TRBV5-1 to TRBJ1-1; 7 bases line up with TRBD1. V trimming: 5 bases; J trimming: 0 bases; junction bases outside the gene matches: 4. This CDR3 comprises 14 residues. CDR1 and CDR2 (germline): SGHRS, YFSETQ. The CDR3: CASRRDSMNTEAFF. In DNA form, the CDR3 reads TGCGCCAGCAGGCGGGACAGCATGAACACTGAAGCTTTCTTT.

Worth noting for this clone: A much larger clone differs from this one at a single base, so this may be a read error. This sample includes further DNA sequences coding for the same CDR3. The chain combines TRBV7-9 with TRBJ2-5; 7 positions match TRBD2. Germline CDR1 and CDR2: SEHNR and FQNEAQ (reference sequence). J was trimmed by 5 bases and V by 5 bases; bases with no gene match: 11. The CDR3 totals 15 residues. CDR3 loop: CASSPSLGLGETQYF. The CDR3 DNA follows: TGTGCCAGCAGCCCATCCTTAGGACTAGGGGAGACCCAGTACTTC.

This chain connects TRBV5-1 to TRBJ2-7, with TRBD2 identical over 7 bases. The CDR3 is made up of 15 amino acids. CDR1 and CDR2 (germline): SGHRS, YFSETQ. After removal of 7 bases from V and 3 bases from J, the junction contained 13 bases not matched to a gene. The CDR3 region has the DNA TGCGCCAGCTCCCTCGAGGCGGGAGTGTACTACGAGCAGTACTTC. Amino acid sequence: CASSLEAGVYYEQYF. Full variable domain (rest looked up from reference TRBV5-1 and TRBJ2-7): KAGVTQTPRYLIKTRGQQVTLSCSPISGHRSVSWYQQTPGQGLQFLFEYFSETQRNKGNFPGRFSGRQFSNSRSEMNVSTLELGDSALYLCASSLEAGVYYEQYFGPGTRLTVT.

This sequence joins TRBV25-1 and TRBJ1-5; D gene uncertain. CDR1 and CDR2 from the germline V gene are MGHDK and SYGVNS. The CDR3 has 14 amino acids. V shed 4 bases and J shed 5 bases, with 12 bases lying between them. CDR3: CASSAGAAHQPQHF. The CDR3 DNA reads TGTGCCAGCAGTGCGGGTGCTGCACATCAGCCCCAGCATTTT.

The gene calls are TRBV15 and TRBJ1-3; D is unclear. The CDR3 spans 16 residues. The V end lost 7 bases, the J end lost 1 base, and 17 bases lay between the germline ends. The V gene's germline CDR1 is LNHNV and CDR2 YYDKDF (reference sequence). The CDR3 is CATTKSPQISGNTIYF. The CDR3 DNA follows: TGTGCCACCACCAAGAGTCCGCAAATTTCTGGAAACACCATATATTTT.

The chain combines TRBV19 with TRBJ1-5; the match to TRBD1 covers 7 bases. Unmatched junction bases numbered 6, after V lost 5 bases and J lost 5 bases. Germline values: CDR1 LNHDA, CDR2 SQIVND (reference sequence). CDR3 length equals 14 residues. CDR3: CASSETGRHQPQHF. The CDR3 DNA is TGTGCCAGTAGTGAGACAGGGAGGCATCAGCCCCAGCATTTT.

The V and J genes are TRBV6-1 and TRBJ2-7; tentatively, D is TRBD2 (5 bases). The CDR3 consists of 15 residues. Germline V gene lookup returns CDR1 MNHNS and CDR2 SASEGT. V gave up 1 base and J gave up 1 base, with 11 bases separating them. Written as DNA, the CDR3 is TGTGCCAGCAGTGAAGGAGGGTACCCTTCCTACGAGCAGTACTTC. Its protein product is CASSEGGYPSYEQYF.

This chain uses TRBV5-4 with TRBJ1-2, with D possibly matching TRBD1 (5 bases). V was pared by 0 bases and J by 4 bases, with 7 bases between. The V gene's germline CDR1 is SGHNT and CDR2 YYREEE (reference sequence). The CDR3 covers 13 residues. CDR3 coding DNA: TGTGCCAGCAGCTTGGAGGGGCCCTATGGCTACACCTTC. Its translation is CASSLEGPYGYTF.

V usage is TRBV7-2 and J usage is TRBJ1-2; the D is unclear. The CDR3 spans 14 residues. Germline values: CDR1 SGHTA, CDR2 FQGNSA. V was cut by 1 base and J by 1 base, with 7 bases left in between. As DNA, the CDR3 is TGTGCCAGCAGCTTAGGGCCAGTTAACTATGGCTACACCTTC. Protein: CASSLGPVNYGYTF.

V and J are TRBV11-3 and TRBJ1-1; the match to TRBD1 covers 9 bases. V trimming: 5 bases; J trimming: 2 bases; junction bases outside the gene matches: 3. Germline CDR1 reads SGHNT; CDR2 reads YENEEA. The CDR3 is 14 amino acids. For the CDR3, the DNA is TGTGCCAGCAGCCCGGGACAGGGAAACACTGAAGCTTTCTTT. It is translated as CASSPGQGNTEAFF.

This chain links TRBV28 with TRBJ2-1; TRBD1 agrees at 8 bases. The CDR3 extends over 20 amino acids. V was clipped by 5 bases and J by 6 bases; unmatched bases: 24. Germline V lookup: CDR1 MDHEN, CDR2 SYDVKM. The CDR3 sequence: CASSMDRAMTHSMGLNEQFF. In DNA form, the CDR3 reads TGTGCCAGCAGTATGGACAGGGCCATGACCCACTCAATGGGACTCAATGAGCAGTTCTTC.

This chain joins TRBV5-8 and TRBJ1-2; no reliable D call. CDR1 and CDR2 from the germline V gene are SGHTS and YDEGEE. Trimming took 3 bases from V and 1 from J, leaving 10 bases between them. The CDR3 spans 14 residues. The CDR3 is CASSSRGRNYGYTF. CDR3 nucleotide sequence: TGTGCCAGCAGCTCCCGCGGGCGTAACTATGGCTACACCTTC.